Listed below are T cell receptor beta chains from one sample, sequenced in a study of CD8+CD57+ T cells in acquired aplastic anemia. TCRdb independently ran MiXCR on the reads; one entry per CDR3 protein. The data show under 200,000 distinct CDR3 sequences, with 48% seen just once and around 1.8% held by the top ten. Input material: sorted CD4+, CD8+, or CD8+CD57+ T cells (not recorded which) from PBMCs. The receptors were gathered from a human donor with aplastic anemia. The conserved cysteine and the conserved F or W are not part of the CDR3 here. Only some rows state a clone size, as once, few, many or a class for expanded clones.

j_gene	v_gene	abundance	CDR3aa
TRBJ1-1	TRBV2	few	ASRTGGWSEAF
TRBJ2-1	TRBV24-1	many	ATSGIAGATNEQF
TRBJ2-7	TRBV19	NA	ASSLRGSKAYEQY
TRBJ1-1	TRBV6-1	few	ASSVGLGETEAF
TRBJ2-5	TRBV7-2	NA	ASSFPGWGQY
TRBJ2-7	TRBV29-1	few	SVEPGGQGNYEQY
TRBJ1-1	TRBV7-9	many	ASSSGGTGSWGTEAF
TRBJ1-3	TRBV19	NA	ASSTSERYGNTIY
TRBJ2-7	TRBV9	NA	ASSSGQGFSYEQY
TRBJ1-4	TRBV7-9	many	ASSLLLGQGGEKLF
TRBJ1-2	TRBV25-1	NA	ASSPPGTGDGYT
TRBJ2-7	TRBV2	NA	ASSRTSGSNEQY
TRBJ2-7	TRBV20-1	once	SARGHRNSYEQY
TRBJ2-7	TRBV29-1	many	SVPKSVQGRDEQY
TRBJ2-7	TRBV15	NA	ATRGRDSAYNEQY
TRBJ1-1	TRBV6-1	few	ASRDNTEAF
TRBJ1-1	TRBV7-8	many	ASSWRDRDTEAF
TRBJ1-2	TRBV10-3	NA	AISESGRGPHGYT
TRBJ2-3	TRBV19	NA	ASSHRGGTVFIPTDTQY